These 21 T cell receptor beta chains share one sample of origin, sequenced in a study of control samples from healthy donors and cancer patients (dated by TCRdb to the early 2020s). Preparation of the library involved the immunoSEQ multiplex PCR assay. TCRdb stores this immuneACCESS table with in-frame sequences only. Part of the clones is absent; in the studies checked, under half of the shortfall reflects unresolved V genes, and no reason is known for the rest. This sample has 120,000 or so clones in its table, and approximately 90% of those were observed once. 2% to 2.5% of the sample goes to the ten largest clones. Sequenced: blood. The receptors originated from a man younger than 35 in good health.

The chain couples TRBV19 to TRBJ2-6; D may match TRBD1 or TRBD2 (5 bases each). The length of the CDR3 is 16 residues. CDR1 is LNHDA and CDR2 is SQIVND in the germline V gene (reference sequence). The V and J ends lost 7 bases and 0 bases respectively, with 13 bases between them. The CDR3: CASTGTRRSGANVLTF. The CDR3 DNA reads TGTGCCAGTACCGGGACGCGCCGCTCTGGGGCCAACGTCCTGACTTTC.

V usage is TRBV11-2 and J usage is TRBJ2-2, with a possible D match to TRBD2 (5 bases). Germline V gives CDR1 SGHAT, CDR2 FQNNGV. This CDR3 has 14 amino acids. The V end was cut by 1 base, the J end by 5 bases, with 8 bases between. The CDR3 region is CASSLVSETGELFF. The CDR3 DNA sequence: TGTGCCAGCAGCTTAGTTAGCGAAACCGGGGAGCTGTTTTTT. The complete variable domain, with remaining parts taken from reference TRBV11-2 and TRBJ2-2, reads EAGVAQSPRYKIIEKRQSVAFWCNPISGHATLYWYQQILGQGPKLLIQFQNNGVVDDSQLPKDRFSAERLKGVDSTLKIQPAKLEDSAVYLCASSLVSETGELFFGEGSRLTVL.

The chain links TRBV5-6 to TRBJ2-4; 9 nucleotides line up with TRBD1. CDR1 SGHDT and CDR2 YYEEEE come from the germline V gene. The V segment lost 4 bases and the J segment 8 bases; nucleotides outside the gene matches: 4. The CDR3 contains 13 residues. The CDR3, as DNA: TGTGCCAGCAGCAAGGACAGGGGTGACATTCAGTACTTC. Protein sequence: CASSKDRGDIQYF.

Here the CDR3 DNA reads TGTGCCAGCAGCTTGGACGGCGGCGAGCAGTACTTC. Protein sequence: CASSLDGGEQYF. The chain has TRBV5-5 and TRBJ2-7; D is unresolved. Trimming removed 0 bases from V and 6 bases from J, with 7 bases in between. The germline V gene has CDR1 SGHKS and CDR2 YYEKEE (reference sequence). The CDR3 has 12 residues.

The genes are TRBV6-1 and TRBJ1-2; no definite D call. The V end lost 2 bases, the J end lost 3 bases, and 7 bases lay between the germline ends. Germline-derived CDR1 and CDR2 are MNHNS and SASEGT. The CDR3 runs 13 residues. CDR3 protein: CASSESTHYGYTF. As DNA, the CDR3 is TGTGCCAGCAGTGAATCGACTCACTATGGCTACACCTTC.

This clone has just one count. This chain uses TRBV4-1 with TRBJ2-4; 7 positions match TRBD1. The J segment lost 9 bases and the V segment lost 1 base, leaving 6 bases of the junction unmatched. This CDR3 has 14 amino acids. Germline lookup yields CDR1 MGHRA and CDR2 YSYEKL. The CDR3: CASSQGDRDGIQYF. CDR3 sequence (DNA): TGCGCCAGCAGCCAAGGTGACAGGGATGGCATTCAGTACTTC.

The J gene is TRBJ1-1, the V gene TRBV10-1; the D gene is possibly TRBD1 (6 bases). From germline, CDR1 is WNHNN and CDR2 SYGVQD (reference sequence). Trimming left V 0 bases short and J 7 bases short, with 12 bases between. The CDR3 consists of 14 residues. For the CDR3, the DNA is TGCGCCAGCAGTGAGTCCGGGGGCGTCGGTGAAGCTTTCTTT. This translates into CASSESGGVGEAFF.

The V gene is TRBV20-1, the J gene TRBJ2-4, with TRBD2 matching 8 bases. Unmatched junction bases numbered 13, after V lost 3 bases and J lost 0 bases. CDR1 DFQATT and CDR2 SNEGSKA come from the germline V gene (reference sequence). The CDR3 is 18 residues long. The CDR3 region has the DNA TGCAGTGCTAGTAGGGATCCTAGCGGGCCTGGAGCCAAAAACATTCAGTACTTC. This codes for CSASRDPSGPGAKNIQYF.

The genes are TRBV5-4 and TRBJ2-4; TRBD1 agrees at 10 bases. Germline V CDR1 and CDR2: SGHNT, YYREEE (reference sequence). This CDR3 contains 16 residues. J lost 1 base, V lost 6 bases, and 7 bases had no gene match. The DNA for the CDR3 is TGTGCCAGCACCCGACAGGGGGCGGGGGCCAAAAACATTCAGTACTTC. This gives the protein CASTRQGAGAKNIQYF.

The rearrangement uses TRBV19 and TRBJ1-5; D remains ambiguous. Germline V gene sequence: CDR1 LNHDA, CDR2 SQIVND (reference sequence). The V gene lost 2 bases and the J gene lost 4 bases, with 9 bases spanning the gap. This CDR3 region has 14 residues. The CDR3 is CASSIRQPNQPQHF. The CDR3 coding sequence is TGTGCCAGTAGTATAAGGCAGCCAAATCAGCCCCAGCATTTT.

The chain links TRBV28 to TRBJ1-5; tentatively, D is TRBD1 (6 bases). CDR3 size: 15 residues. CDR1 MDHEN and CDR2 SYDVKM come from the germline V gene. V shed 5 bases and J shed 0 bases, with 11 bases lying between them. The CDR3: CASSQGIYSNQPQHF. The CDR3 coding sequence is TGTGCCAGCAGTCAGGGGATTTATAGCAATCAGCCCCAGCATTTT.

Here the CDR3 DNA reads TGTGCCAGCGCCCGGCGGGAGAGCTCCTACAATGAGCAGTTCTTC. It yields the protein CASARRESSYNEQFF. The rearrangement uses TRBV5-6 and TRBJ2-1; 7 bases are a match to TRBD2. The CDR3 is made up of 15 amino acids. The V gene's germline CDR1 is SGHDT and CDR2 YYEEEE. With V trimmed by 7 bases and J by 0 bases, 7 bases remained unmatched.

The chain uses TRBV6-5 and TRBJ2-5; TRBD2 matches at 8 bases. The CDR3 covers 11 residues. The germline V gene has CDR1 MNHEY and CDR2 SVGAGI. J was trimmed by 7 bases and V by 9 bases; bases with no gene match: 4. The CDR3 region has the DNA TGTGCCAGGGGACTAGGGGGGACCCAGTACTTC. Residues: CARGLGGTQYF.

This rearrangement joins TRBV27 to TRBJ2-7; D not resolved. V lost 0 bases, J lost 0 bases, and 9 bases lay in between. Germline values: CDR1 MNHEY, CDR2 SMNVEV (reference sequence). This CDR3 is built from 15 residues. The CDR3 coding sequence is TGTGCCAGCAGTTTATCAGGGTCGAGCTCCTACGAGCAGTACTTC. Translated, it gives CASSLSGSSSYEQYF.

The chain recombines TRBV28 with TRBJ1-2; the match to TRBD1 covers 8 bases. Germline CDR1 and CDR2: MDHEN and SYDVKM. The CDR3 has 15 residues. The ends lost 8 bases at V and 4 bases at J; junction bases unmatched: 12. The chain's CDR3 is CASVTPRGRAYGYTF. The CDR3 DNA reads as TGTGCCAGCGTAACCCCCAGGGGGCGAGCCTATGGCTACACCTTC.

The chain couples TRBV30 to TRBJ1-2; weak D call: TRBD1 (5 bases). V lost 4 bases to trimming and J lost 7 bases, with 22 bases between them. Germline loops: CDR1 GTSNPN, CDR2 SVGIG (reference sequence). This CDR3 spans 15 amino acids. CDR3: CAWNTGTGPEGGYTF. The CDR3 coding sequence is TGTGCCTGGAATACAGGTACAGGACCCGAGGGTGGCTACACCTTC. The full variable domain, with the rest looked up from reference TRBV30 and TRBJ1-2, is SQTIHQWPATLVQPVGSPLSLECTVEGTSNPNLYWYRQAAGRGLQLLFYSVGIGQISSEVPQNLSASRPQDRQFILSSKKLLLSDSGFYLCAWNTGTGPEGGYTFGSGTRLTVV.

The gene calls are TRBV7-9 and TRBJ2-4, with 7 positions matching TRBD2. This CDR3 is 15 amino acids long. Trimming took 1 base from V and 7 from J; bases not matched to a gene: 7. Germline V gives CDR1 SEHNR, CDR2 FQNEAQ (reference sequence). The CDR3 reads CASSLGDPGGNIQYF. Here the CDR3 DNA reads TGTGCCAGCAGCTTAGGGGACCCCGGGGGGAACATTCAGTACTTC.

CDR3 bases: TGTGCCAGCAGTTTAACAGGGAGAGGCTACACCTTC. Amino acid sequence: CASSLTGRGYTF. The V call is TRBV28, the J call TRBJ1-2; tentative D call: TRBD1 (6 bases). V lost 2 bases, J lost 8 bases, and 9 bases lay in between. This CDR3 region has 12 residues. Germline lookup yields CDR1 MDHEN and CDR2 SYDVKM.

This chain uses TRBV7-7 with TRBJ2-5, with unresolved D. Germline V gene data show CDR1 as SSHAT and CDR2 as FNYEAQ (reference sequence). The CDR3 is 13 amino acids. Trimming took off 3 bases at V and 3 bases at J, with 8 bases between the two ends. CDR3 in amino acids: CASSFGRKETQYF. The CDR3 DNA sequence: TGTGCCAGCAGCTTTGGCAGGAAAGAGACCCAGTACTTC.

The CDR3, as DNA: TGTGCCAGTAGTCGGCAGAGCTCCTATAATTCACCCCTCCACTTT. This gives the protein CASSRQSSYNSPLHF. V and J are TRBV19 and TRBJ1-6; D not resolved. The CDR3 sequence is 15 residues long. The V gene lost 5 bases and the J gene lost 0 bases, with 8 bases spanning the gap. CDR1 and CDR2 (germline): LNHDA, SQIVND (reference sequence).

This chain connects TRBV27 to TRBJ2-5, with 8 bases lining up with TRBD2. Germline V gene sequence: CDR1 MNHEY, CDR2 SMNVEV (reference sequence). V was clipped by 6 bases and J by 1 base; unmatched bases: 10. CDR3 size: 16 residues. CDR3 residues: CASSPFAGGLQETQYF. DNA of the CDR3: TGTGCCAGCAGCCCTTTTGCGGGAGGCCTCCAAGAGACCCAGTACTTC.